The 29 T cell receptor beta chains reported below all come from one sample, sequenced in a study of CD8+CD57+ T cells in acquired aplastic anemia. TCR beta VDJ and CDR3 profiling used genomic DNA as template. Each CDR3 protein is one row after TCRdb ran MiXCR on the reads. Of about 210,000 distinct CDR3 sequences detected, approximately 57% appear once; the ten largest clones hold approximately 30%. The source material was sorted CD4+, CD8+, or CD8+CD57+ T cells (not recorded which) from PBMCs. The receptor set was obtained from a human donor in good health.

This sequence joins TRBV2 and TRBJ2-1; possible D gene TRBD1, 6 bases. The germline V gene has CDR1 SNHLY and CDR2 FYNNEI. Trimming left V 7 bases short and J 3 bases short, with 10 bases between. This CDR3 comprises 13 residues. The CDR3 DNA follows: TGTGCCAGCAAAGGACAGAGCTACAATGAGCAGTTCTTC. Protein: CASKGQSYNEQFF.

This chain links TRBV5-1 with TRBJ2-1; 8 nucleotides align to TRBD2. Germline V gene sequence: CDR1 SGHRS, CDR2 YFSETQ. The CDR3 totals 16 residues. V gave up 3 bases and J gave up 9 bases; unmatched junction bases: 14. In DNA, the CDR3 is TGCGCCAGCAGCTGGTCCCTCAGCGGGAGTGGTGGTGAGCAGTTCTTC. This translates into CASSWSLSGSGGEQFF.

This clonotype was seen ten or more times. The chain joins TRBV10-3 to TRBJ1-5; D unresolved. CDR1 is ENHRY and CDR2 is SYGVKD in the germline V gene. This CDR3 has 14 residues. V lost 3 bases and J lost 2, with 8 bases in between. CDR3 protein: CAISEDLGNQPQHF. The CDR3 DNA reads TGTGCCATCAGTGAAGATTTGGGCAATCAGCCCCAGCATTTT.

This clonotype was counted ten times or more. V usage is TRBV7-2 and J usage is TRBJ1-5; D might be TRBD1 (5 bases). V lost 1 base, J lost 9 bases, and 10 bases lay in between. CDR3 size: 13 residues. Germline assignment: CDR1 SGHTA and CDR2 FQGNSA. CDR3: CASSLGGKWPQHF. For the CDR3, the DNA is TGTGCCAGCAGCTTAGGGGGGAAGTGGCCCCAGCATTTT. The full variable domain, with the rest looked up from reference TRBV7-2 and TRBJ1-5, is GAGVSQSPSNKVTEKGKDVELRCDPISGHTALYWYRQSLGQGLEFLIYFQGNSAPDKSGLPSDRFSAERTGGSVSTLTIQRTQQEDSAVYLCASSLGGKWPQHFGDGTRLSIL.

The V call is TRBV20-1, the J call TRBJ2-7; TRBD1 or TRBD2 may be the D gene (5 bases each). The CDR3 loop spans 11 amino acids. Germline lookup yields CDR1 DFQATT and CDR2 SNEGSKA (reference sequence). The ends were cut back, 4 bases at V and 7 bases at J, with 11 bases in the middle. CDR3 protein: CSANRGPEQYF. Here the CDR3 DNA reads TGCAGTGCTAACCGGGGCCCGGAGCAGTACTTC.

The chain uses TRBV10-2 and TRBJ2-7, with 7 bases matching TRBD2. The CDR3 extends over 14 amino acids. Germline trimming cut 6 bases from V and 0 bases from J; bases unmatched to any gene: 5. Germline V gene data show CDR1 as WSHSY and CDR2 as SAAADI. CDR3 region: CASRASGLSYEQYF. The CDR3 DNA reads as TGCGCCAGCAGGGCTAGCGGACTCTCCTACGAGCAGTACTTC.

As regards this clonotype: Its ends do not fully match the called genes, so a read error is possible. J is TRBJ2-1 and V is TRBV24-1; 9 bases are shared with TRBD1. Germline CDR1 KGHDR, CDR2 SFDVKD. This CDR3 comprises 16 residues. The CDR3 nucleotides are TGTGCCACCAGTGATTTGGGACAGGGGAGAACCAATGAGCAGCTCTTC. This sequence encodes CATSDLGQGRTNEQLF.

The chain carries TRBV2 and TRBJ2-7; 8 bases align to TRBD1. The germline V gene has CDR1 SNHLY and CDR2 FYNNEI. V lost 2 bases and J lost 3; bases outside the gene matches: 3. This CDR3 contains 14 residues. CDR3 region: CASSEQDRVYEQYF. As DNA, the CDR3 is TGTGCCAGCAGTGAACAGGACAGGGTCTACGAGCAGTACTTC.

The genes are TRBV14 and TRBJ2-1, with TRBD2 matching over 9 bases. The length of the CDR3 is 17 residues. Trimming removed 3 bases from V and 3 bases from J; junction bases left unmatched: 9. Germline V CDR1 and CDR2: SGHDN, FVKESK. CDR3 region: CASSHLVSSGNYNEQFF. In DNA form, the CDR3 reads TGTGCCAGCAGCCACTTAGTTTCTAGCGGGAACTACAATGAGCAGTTCTTC.

The chain employs TRBV11-2 and TRBJ2-7; 8 bases agree with TRBD1. The CDR3 totals 17 residues. Trimming removed 0 bases from V and 4 bases from J; junction bases left unmatched: 11. Per the germline V gene, CDR1 is SGHAT and CDR2 is FQNNGV. CDR3 loop: CASSLDITRQGAYEQYF. Here the CDR3 DNA reads TGTGCCAGCAGCTTAGATATAACCCGGCAGGGGGCTTACGAGCAGTACTTC. The variable domain in full, completed from reference TRBV11-2 and TRBJ2-7, reads EAGVAQSPRYKIIEKRQSVAFWCNPISGHATLYWYQQILGQGPKLLIQFQNNGVVDDSQLPKDRFSAERLKGVDSTLKIQPAKLEDSAVYLCASSLDITRQGAYEQYFGPGTRLTVT.

The chain has TRBV20-1 and TRBJ1-2, with 9 bases fitting TRBD1. V lost 3 bases to trimming and J lost 4 bases; unmatched junction nucleotides: 9. CDR1 DFQATT and CDR2 SNEGSKA come from the germline V gene (reference sequence). The CDR3 totals 15 residues. The CDR3 sequence: CSASETGQGSYGYTF. The CDR3 DNA sequence: TGCAGTGCTAGCGAAACGGGACAGGGTAGCTATGGCTACACCTTC.

This clonotype turned up a few times. This could be a read error, since a much larger clone is one nucleotide away. The CDR3 reads CASSWAGGDHNEQFF. For the CDR3, the DNA is TGTGCCAGCAGTTGGGCAGGGGGGGACCACAATGAGCAGTTCTTC. The chain has TRBV12-3 or TRBV12-4 and TRBJ2-1, with D possibly being TRBD1 or TRBD2 (7 bases each). CDR3 length: 15 amino acids. V was trimmed by 4 bases and J by 5 bases, leaving 15 bases between them.

This clonotype was seen ten or more times. The genes are TRBV10-3 and TRBJ2-2, with D possibly being TRBD1 (5 bases). The CDR3 is made up of 14 amino acids. V gave up 10 bases and J gave up 4 bases, with 16 bases separating them. CDR1 is ENHRY, CDR2 SYGVKD, per germline. For the CDR3, the DNA is TGTGCCACCCTCGAAGGGGCGGTCACCGGGGAGCTGTTTTTT. Translation: CATLEGAVTGELFF.

The sample holds a few counts of this clonotype. This chain joins TRBV24-1 and TRBJ2-2; possibly TRBD2 for D (5 bases). Deletions cut 4 bases from V and 8 bases from J, with 13 bases between. Germline loops: CDR1 KGHDR, CDR2 SFDVKD. The CDR3 runs to 14 residues. CDR3 protein: CATSDPSSGGELFF. The CDR3 DNA sequence: TGTGCCACCAGTGACCCCTCTTCGGGAGGGGAGCTGTTTTTT.

The chain joins TRBV9 to TRBJ1-6, with a weak D call TRBD1 (6 bases). Germline V gene sequence: CDR1 SGDLS, CDR2 YYNGEE. Trimming cost V 4 bases and J 7 bases, with 12 bases left between them. The CDR3 is 14 residues long. CDR3 sequence: CASSSAGGNSPLHF. CDR3 nucleotide sequence: TGTGCCAGCAGCTCGGCGGGGGGCAATTCACCCCTCCACTTT.

This clonotype was seen more than once but under ten times. CDR3 bases: TGCGCCAGCAGCGCGCGGATTGGGGTTACAGATACGCAGTATTTT. This sequence encodes CASSARIGVTDTQYF. The chain recombines TRBV5-1 with TRBJ2-3; D is ambiguous. Germline CDR1 and CDR2: SGHRS and YFSETQ. Between the trimmed V and J ends, which lost 4 bases and 3 bases, there was a span of 15 bases. CDR3 length: 15 amino acids.

V and J are TRBV7-3 and TRBJ1-4; tentative D call: TRBD1 (5 bases). CDR1 and CDR2 from the germline V gene are SGHTA and FQGTGA. The CDR3 sequence is 14 residues long. Deletions cut 4 bases from V and 12 bases from J, with 18 bases between. The CDR3 reads CASSSRDRPRELFF. In DNA form, the CDR3 reads TGTGCCAGCAGCTCCCGGGACCGCCCCCGGGAACTGTTTTTT.

A remark on this clonotype: A read error may produce the germline difference seen at one junction end. The V call is TRBV20-1, the J call TRBJ1-6; 11 nucleotides match TRBD1. The germline CDR1 and CDR2 sequences are DFQATT and SNEGSKA (reference sequence). CDR3 length equals 17 residues. The DNA for the CDR3 is TGCAGTGCTGGAGATTGGAGGACAGGGGGCAATAATTCACCCCTCCACTTT. Amino acids: CSAGDWRTGGNNSPLHF.

The chain couples TRBV20-1 to TRBJ2-1, with D tentatively TRBD1 (6 bases). Trimming pared 1 base from V and 0 bases from J, leaving 10 bases between. The CDR3 consists of 15 residues. Germline V gives CDR1 DFQATT, CDR2 SNEGSKA (reference sequence). Here the CDR3 reads CSARGGPSSYNEQFF. DNA of the CDR3: TGCAGTGCTAGAGGGGGGCCTAGCTCCTACAATGAGCAGTTCTTC.

Points on this clonotype: This sequence may be a read error, since a much larger clone differs from it by one base. J is TRBJ2-7 and V is TRBV28; 8 bases agree with TRBD2. The CDR3 covers 13 residues. Germline V gene sequence: CDR1 MDHEN, CDR2 SYDVKM. The CDR3, as DNA: TGTGCCAGCAGCGATAGCGGGACCTACGGGCAGTACTTC. It yields the protein CASSDSGTYGQYF.

This clonotype has a count of ten or more. V is TRBV15 and J is TRBJ1-6; D might be TRBD1 (6 bases). The germline gives CDR1 LNHNV, CDR2 YYDKDF (reference sequence). Trimming stripped 6 bases from V and 3 bases from J, with 6 bases between. This CDR3 has 13 residues. DNA of the CDR3: TGTGCCACCAGGGACAGCTATAATTCACCCCTCCACTTT. Protein product: CATRDSYNSPLHF.

This clonotype was seen a handful of times. The J gene is TRBJ2-1, the V gene TRBV7-2; 7 positions match TRBD2. V shed 5 bases, J shed 5 bases, and the junction held 6 bases outside the gene matches. Germline CDR1 is SGHTA and CDR2 is FQGNSA. The CDR3 length is 14 residues. The CDR3 sequence: CASSTRTSDNEQFF. The CDR3 nucleotides are TGTGCCAGCAGCACACGGACTAGTGACAATGAGCAGTTCTTC.

J is TRBJ2-3 and V is TRBV10-3; 9 nucleotides agree with TRBD1. CDR1 and CDR2 from the germline V gene are ENHRY and SYGVKD. V lost 3 bases and J lost 1; bases outside the gene matches: 8. The CDR3 extends over 17 amino acids. Written as DNA, the CDR3 is TGTGCCATCAGTGAAGGGGTGGGACAGGGCCGCACAGATACGCAGTATTTT. This translates into CAISEGVGQGRTDTQYF.

This clonotype was observed many times. The chain is built from TRBV5-1 and TRBJ1-1; D is undetermined. The V and J ends lost 0 bases and 4 bases respectively, with 10 bases between them. The CDR3 contains 14 residues. The germline gives CDR1 SGHRS, CDR2 YFSETQ. The CDR3 DNA is TGCGCCAGCAGCTTGGGCGGAGGTGGCACTGAAGCTTTCTTT. Translated: CASSLGGGGTEAFF.

This clonotype was counted between two and nine times. The CDR3: CASSQDLREAFF. Here the CDR3 DNA reads TGTGCCAGCAGCCAAGATCTGCGGGAGGCTTTCTTT. This rearrangement joins TRBV14 to TRBJ1-1, with D unclear. Trimming shortened V by 0 bases and J by 11 bases, and 10 bases separated the two germline ends. CDR3 length: 12 residues. Germline V gene lookup returns CDR1 SGHDN and CDR2 FVKESK.

This clonotype occurred many times. J is TRBJ2-6 and V is TRBV6-5; D is ambiguous. The V end was cut by 2 bases, the J end by 4 bases, with 9 bases between. Germline V gene data show CDR1 as MNHEY and CDR2 as SVGAGI. This CDR3 spans 15 amino acids. Here the CDR3 DNA reads TGTGCCAGCAGTTACGGGGTTGACGGGGCCAACGTCCTGACTTTC. Amino acid sequence: CASSYGVDGANVLTF.

This clonotype was observed at least ten times. CDR3 sequence reads: CAISTGTGYGYTF. CDR3 sequence (DNA): TGTGCCATCAGTACCGGGACAGGCTATGGCTACACCTTC. The gene calls are TRBV10-3 and TRBJ1-2; 8 nucleotides line up with TRBD1. Germline V gives CDR1 ENHRY, CDR2 SYGVKD. After removal of 5 bases from V and 4 bases from J, the junction contained 3 bases not matched to a gene. The CDR3 sequence is 13 residues long.

The CDR3 nucleotides are TGCAGTGCCACCGCTCCGGGGGTCGAGCAGTACTTC. This sequence encodes CSATAPGVEQYF. V usage is TRBV20-1 and J usage is TRBJ2-7; a weak D match, TRBD2 (6 bases). The CDR3 runs 12 residues. Germline assignment: CDR1 DFQATT and CDR2 SNEGSKA (reference sequence). With 6 bases removed from V and 6 bases from J, the gap between germline ends came to 15 bases.

CDR3: CASSARDRDTYSNQPQHF. DNA of the CDR3: TGTGCCAGCAGTGCTAGAGATCGGGACACCTATAGCAATCAGCCCCAGCATTTT. The chain links TRBV6-4 to TRBJ1-5; TRBD1 is a possible D gene (6 bases). Trimming shortened V by 4 bases and J by 0 bases, and 19 bases separated the two germline ends. The CDR3 has 18 residues. Germline values: CDR1 MRHNA, CDR2 SNTAGT.